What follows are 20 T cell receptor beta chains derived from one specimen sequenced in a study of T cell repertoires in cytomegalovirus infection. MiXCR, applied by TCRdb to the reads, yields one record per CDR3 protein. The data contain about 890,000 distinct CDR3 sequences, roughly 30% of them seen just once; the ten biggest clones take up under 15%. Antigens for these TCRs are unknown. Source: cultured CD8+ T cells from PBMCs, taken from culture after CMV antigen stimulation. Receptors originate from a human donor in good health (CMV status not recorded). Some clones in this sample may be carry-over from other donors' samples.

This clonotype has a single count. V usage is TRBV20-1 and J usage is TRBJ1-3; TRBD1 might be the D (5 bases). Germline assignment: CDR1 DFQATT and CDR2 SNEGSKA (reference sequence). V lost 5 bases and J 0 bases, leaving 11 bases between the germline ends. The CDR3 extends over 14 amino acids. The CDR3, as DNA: TGCAGTGCTCCCCGGGACTCCTCTGGAAACACCATATATTTT. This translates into CSAPRDSSGNTIYF.

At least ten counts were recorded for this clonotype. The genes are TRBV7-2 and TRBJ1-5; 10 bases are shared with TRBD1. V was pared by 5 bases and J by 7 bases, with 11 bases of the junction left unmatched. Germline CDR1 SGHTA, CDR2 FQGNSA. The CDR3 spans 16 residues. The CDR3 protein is CASSPRDRGANQPQHF. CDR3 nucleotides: TGTGCCAGCAGCCCCCGGGACAGGGGAGCCAACCAGCCCCAGCATTTT.

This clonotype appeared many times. The CDR3 reads CASSPLGGVEVRETQYF. The CDR3 coding sequence is TGTGCCAGCAGCCCCTTGGGGGGGGTCGAAGTAAGAGAGACCCAGTACTTC. The chain is built from TRBV7-2 and TRBJ2-5, with 7 bases matching TRBD2. The V gene end was trimmed by 5 bases and the J gene end by 4 bases; junction bases not matched to a gene: 16. CDR1 and CDR2 (germline): SGHTA, FQGNSA. This CDR3 contains 17 residues. The whole variable domain, remainder taken from reference TRBV7-2 and TRBJ2-5, is GAGVSQSPSNKVTEKGKDVELRCDPISGHTALYWYRQSLGQGLEFLIYFQGNSAPDKSGLPSDRFSAERTGGSVSTLTIQRTQQEDSAVYLCASSPLGGVEVRETQYFGPGTRLLVL.

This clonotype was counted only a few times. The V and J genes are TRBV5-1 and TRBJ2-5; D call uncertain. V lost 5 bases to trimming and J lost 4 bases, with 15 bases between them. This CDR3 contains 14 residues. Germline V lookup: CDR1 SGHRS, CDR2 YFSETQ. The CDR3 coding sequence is TGCGCCAGCAGTCCTAAGGGTAGAAGAGAGACCCAGTACTTC. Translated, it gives CASSPKGRRETQYF.

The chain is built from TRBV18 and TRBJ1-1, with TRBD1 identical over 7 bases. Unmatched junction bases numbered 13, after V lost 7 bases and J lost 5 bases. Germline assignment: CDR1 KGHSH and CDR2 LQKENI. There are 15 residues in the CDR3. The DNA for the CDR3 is TGTGCCAGCTACCCAAATACAGGGGACGAGACTGAAGCTTTCTTT. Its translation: CASYPNTGDETEAFF.

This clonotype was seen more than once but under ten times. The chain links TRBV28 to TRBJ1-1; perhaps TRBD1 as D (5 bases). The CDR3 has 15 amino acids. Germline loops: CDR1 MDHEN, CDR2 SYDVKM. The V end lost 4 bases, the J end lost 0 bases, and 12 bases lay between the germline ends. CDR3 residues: CASSSTDSLNTEAFF. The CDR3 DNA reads TGTGCCAGCAGTTCCACCGACAGTTTGAACACTGAAGCTTTCTTT.

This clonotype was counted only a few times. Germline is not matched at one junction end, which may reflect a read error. The CDR3 loop reads CASSLEDRNNSPLHF. For the CDR3, the DNA is TGTGCCAGTAGTTTAGAGGACAGGAATAATTCACCCCTCCACTTT. V usage is TRBV19 and J usage is TRBJ1-6; 7 bases are shared with TRBD1. The CDR3 is 15 residues long. Germline CDR1 is LNHDA and CDR2 is SQIVND (reference sequence).

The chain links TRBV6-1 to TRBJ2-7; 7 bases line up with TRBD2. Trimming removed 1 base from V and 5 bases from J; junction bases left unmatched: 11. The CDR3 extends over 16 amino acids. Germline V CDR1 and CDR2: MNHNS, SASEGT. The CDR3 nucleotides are TGTGCCAGCAGTGAAGTGGGATTCGAGGGAGGGGACGAGCAGTACTTC. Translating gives CASSEVGFEGGDEQYF.

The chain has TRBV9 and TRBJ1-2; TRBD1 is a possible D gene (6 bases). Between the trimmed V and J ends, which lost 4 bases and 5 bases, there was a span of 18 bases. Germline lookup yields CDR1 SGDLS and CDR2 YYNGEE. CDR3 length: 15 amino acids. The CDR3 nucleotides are TGTGCCAGCAGCAGTCTTTTTACGGGGGCGTATGGCTACACCTTC. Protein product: CASSSLFTGAYGYTF.

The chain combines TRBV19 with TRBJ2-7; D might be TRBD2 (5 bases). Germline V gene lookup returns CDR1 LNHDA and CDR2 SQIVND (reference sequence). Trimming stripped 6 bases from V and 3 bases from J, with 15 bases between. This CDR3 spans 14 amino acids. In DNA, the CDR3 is TGTGCCAGTAGCCCCGGACTGATCTTCTACGAGCAGTACTTC. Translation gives CASSPGLIFYEQYF.

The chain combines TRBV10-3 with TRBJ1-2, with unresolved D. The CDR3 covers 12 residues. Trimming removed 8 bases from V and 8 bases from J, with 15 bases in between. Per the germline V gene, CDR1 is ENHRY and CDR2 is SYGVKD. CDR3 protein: CAIRAVGFGYTF. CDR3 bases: TGTGCCATCCGGGCGGTGGGATTCGGCTACACCTTC.

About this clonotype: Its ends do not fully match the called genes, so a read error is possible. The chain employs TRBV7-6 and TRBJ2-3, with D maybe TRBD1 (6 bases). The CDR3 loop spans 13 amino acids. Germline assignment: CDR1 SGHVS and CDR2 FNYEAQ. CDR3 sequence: CASRSDSTDTRYF. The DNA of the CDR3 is TGTGCCAGCAGATCGGACAGCACAGATACGCGGTATTTT.

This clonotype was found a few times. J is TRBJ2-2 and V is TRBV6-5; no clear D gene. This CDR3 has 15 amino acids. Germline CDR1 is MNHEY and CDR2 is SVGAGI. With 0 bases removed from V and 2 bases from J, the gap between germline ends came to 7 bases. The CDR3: CASSYSSLNTGELFF. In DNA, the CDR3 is TGTGCCAGCAGTTACTCGAGTCTCAACACCGGGGAGCTGTTTTTT.

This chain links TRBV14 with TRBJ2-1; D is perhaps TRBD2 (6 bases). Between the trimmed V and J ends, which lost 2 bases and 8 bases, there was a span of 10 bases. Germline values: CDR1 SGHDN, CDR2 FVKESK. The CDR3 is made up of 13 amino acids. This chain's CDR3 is CASSQRRGDEQFF. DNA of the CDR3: TGTGCCAGCAGCCAAAGGAGGGGTGATGAGCAGTTCTTC.

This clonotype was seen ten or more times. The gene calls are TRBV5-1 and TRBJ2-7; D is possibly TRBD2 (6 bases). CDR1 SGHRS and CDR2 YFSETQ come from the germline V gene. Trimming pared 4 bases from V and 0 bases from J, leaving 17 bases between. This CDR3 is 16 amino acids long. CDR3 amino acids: CASSPRPSGLSYEQYF. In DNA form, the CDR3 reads TGCGCCAGCAGCCCTCGACCGAGCGGGCTCTCCTACGAGCAGTACTTC.

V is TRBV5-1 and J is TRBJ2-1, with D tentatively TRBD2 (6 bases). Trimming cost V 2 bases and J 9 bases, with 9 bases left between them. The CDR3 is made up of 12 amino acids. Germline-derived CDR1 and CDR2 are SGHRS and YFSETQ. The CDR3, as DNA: TGCGCCAGCAGCTTTACGGAGGGTGAGCAGTTCTTC. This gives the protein CASSFTEGEQFF. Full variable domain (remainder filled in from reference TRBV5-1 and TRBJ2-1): KAGVTQTPRYLIKTRGQQVTLSCSPISGHRSVSWYQQTPGQGLQFLFEYFSETQRNKGNFPGRFSGRQFSNSRSEMNVSTLELGDSALYLCASSFTEGEQFFGPGTRLTVL.

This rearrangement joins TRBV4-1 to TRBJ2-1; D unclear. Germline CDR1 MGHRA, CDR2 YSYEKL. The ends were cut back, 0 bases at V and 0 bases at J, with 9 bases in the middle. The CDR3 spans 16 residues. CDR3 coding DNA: TGCGCCAGCAGCCAAGACGGCCGGAGCTCCTACAATGAGCAGTTCTTC. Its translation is CASSQDGRSSYNEQFF.

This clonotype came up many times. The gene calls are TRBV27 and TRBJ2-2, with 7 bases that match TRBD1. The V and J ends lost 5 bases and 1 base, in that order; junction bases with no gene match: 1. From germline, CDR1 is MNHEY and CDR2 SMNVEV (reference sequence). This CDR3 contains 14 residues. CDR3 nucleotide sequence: TGTGCCAGCAGTCGACAGGGGAACACCGGGGAGCTGTTTTTT. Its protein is CASSRQGNTGELFF.

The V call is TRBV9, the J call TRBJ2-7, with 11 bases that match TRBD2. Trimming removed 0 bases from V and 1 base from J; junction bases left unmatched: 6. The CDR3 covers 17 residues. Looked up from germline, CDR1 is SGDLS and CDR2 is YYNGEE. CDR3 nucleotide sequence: TGTGCCAGCAGCGTAGGGGCTAGCGGGGGGCCTTCCTACGAGCAGTACTTC. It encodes CASSVGASGGPSYEQYF.

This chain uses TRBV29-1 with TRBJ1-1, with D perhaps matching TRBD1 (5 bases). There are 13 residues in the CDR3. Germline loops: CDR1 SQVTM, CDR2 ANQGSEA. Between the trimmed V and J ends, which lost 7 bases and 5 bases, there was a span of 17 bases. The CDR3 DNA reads TGCAGCGCTGAGGGCAGGGAGGGGACTGAAGCTTTCTTT. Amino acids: CSAEGREGTEAFF.